This T cell receptor (beta chain) was profiled in a study of cytomegalovirus exposure and HLA in healthy donors. Of note for this clone: What it binds is not known.

PCR was performed using 60 Vbeta and 13 Jbeta primers. Libraries were prepared by immunoSEQ multiplex PCR; TCRdb keeps only in-frame clonotypes and omits some of them. The profile shows about 200,000 clones, 79% of them singletons. CDR3 length: 14 amino acids. V lost 2 bases to trimming and J lost 5 bases; unmatched junction nucleotides: 1. Germline assignment: CDR1 SNHLY and CDR2 FYNNEI. Findings and caveats of the study: A later analysis found most CMV-associated TCR beta chains apparently HLA-restricted. Usually a TCR sequence was rare, but some public TCRs were found in many donors.

Specimen: PBMCs. V is TRBV2 and J is TRBJ2-5; 11 positions match TRBD2. This sequence originates from a girl aged 5 to 17 in good health and CMV-seropositive. CDR3 coding DNA: TGTGCCAGCAGTGAAACTAGCGGGGGCGAGACCCAGTACTTC. This codes for CASSETSGGETQYF.